One and the same sample provided the 26 T cell receptor beta chains below, sequenced in a study of blood T cells in healthy people across ages. A sample-barcoded 5' primer and a J-beta primer mix were used in a second PCR of roughly 6 to 11 cycles. TCRdb reprocessed the 5' RACE reads via MiXCR and lists one record per CDR3 protein. The data hold 540,000 or so distinct CDR3 sequences, with less than 60% observed a single time. The sample was blood. These receptors all come from a man of 80 years or more in good health.

The count of this clonotype is one. The CDR3 loop is CASSDRQGASVTDTQYF. Written as DNA, the CDR3 is TGTGCCAGCAGTGACCGACAGGGGGCGTCTGTTACAGATACGCAGTATTTT. This rearrangement joins TRBV2 to TRBJ2-3; 10 nucleotides agree with TRBD1. The CDR3 runs to 17 residues. Germline loops: CDR1 SNHLY, CDR2 FYNNEI. With V trimmed by 3 bases and J by 3 bases, 9 bases remained unmatched.

J is TRBJ2-7 and V is TRBV12-3 or TRBV12-4; D gene uncertain. This CDR3 has 16 residues. V was cut by 3 bases and J by 0 bases, with 15 bases left in between. CDR3 loop: CASSLGTQVGSYEQYF. In DNA form, the CDR3 reads TGTGCCAGCAGTTTGGGCACCCAGGTTGGCTCCTACGAGCAGTACTTC.

CDR3 protein: CASSLNLAGGREQFF. CDR3 in DNA: TGTGCCAGCAGCTTAAATCTAGCGGGAGGGCGGGAGCAGTTCTTC. J is TRBJ2-1 and V is TRBV7-3; TRBD2 aligns across 12 bases. Germline-derived CDR1 and CDR2 are SGHTA and FQGTGA. CDR3 length: 15 amino acids. Losses at the gene ends were 1 base for V and 10 bases for J; bases not matched to a gene: 5. Full variable domain (outside the CDR3, taken from reference TRBV7-3 and TRBJ2-1): GAGVSQTPSNKVTEKGKYVELRCDPISGHTALYWYRQSLGQGPEFLIYFQGTGAADDSGLPNDRFFAVRPEGSVSTLKIQRTERGDSAVYLCASSLNLAGGREQFFGPGTRLTVL.

V usage is TRBV20-1 and J usage is TRBJ2-1, with 7 bases that match TRBD2. The CDR3 is 15 residues long. Germline-derived CDR1 and CDR2 are DFQATT and SNEGSKA (reference sequence). J gave up 4 bases and V 2 bases, and 8 bases lay outside the gene matches. The CDR3 DNA sequence: TGCAGTGCTAGACCTACCCCAGCGGGATACAATGAGCAGTTCTTC. Residues: CSARPTPAGYNEQFF.

The V gene is TRBV18, the J gene TRBJ2-6; 7 bases align to TRBD2. Per the germline V gene, CDR1 is KGHSH and CDR2 is LQKENI. The CDR3 spans 18 residues. V lost 5 bases, J lost 0 bases, and 10 bases stayed unmatched. CDR3 amino acids: CASSASLRGSSGANVLTF. Here the CDR3 DNA reads TGTGCCAGCTCAGCGTCTTTGCGGGGGAGCTCTGGGGCCAACGTCCTGACTTTC.

The chain carries TRBV5-1 and TRBJ2-5; 8 bases agree with TRBD1. The V gene's germline CDR1 is SGHRS and CDR2 YFSETQ. The V segment lost 0 bases and the J segment 1 base; nucleotides outside the gene matches: 11. This CDR3 has 18 amino acids. For the CDR3, the DNA is TGCGCCAGCAGCTTGGGGACAGGGAGGTTTGGTCGCCAAGAGACCCAGTACTTC. Translating it yields CASSLGTGRFGRQETQYF.

The genes are TRBV7-2 and TRBJ2-3; TRBD2 aligns across 10 bases. The junction had 10 bases not matched to a gene; V was cut back by 1 base and J by 3 bases. Germline CDR1 and CDR2: SGHTA and FQGNSA. The CDR3 is 18 residues long. CDR3 DNA: TGTGCCAGCAGCTTAGGGAGGCCAGCGGGGGGGCGAACAGATACGCAGTATTTT. Amino acid sequence: CASSLGRPAGGRTDTQYF.

This clonotype was recorded a few times. V is TRBV7-3 and J is TRBJ2-1, with 7 bases lining up with TRBD2. The CDR3 contains 15 residues. Unmatched junction bases numbered 6, after V lost 1 base and J lost 6 bases. In germline, CDR1 is SGHTA, CDR2 FQGTGA. The CDR3 nucleotides read TGTGCCAGCAGCTTAATGTGGGAGGGCCCCAATGAGCAGTTCTTC. Translating it yields CASSLMWEGPNEQFF.

This clonotype was seen only a few times. This may stem from a read error, because a much larger clone lies one nucleotide away. The chain carries TRBV7-9 and TRBJ2-3; unclear D gene. Germline CDR1 and CDR2: SEHNR and FQNEAQ (reference sequence). The CDR3 is 13 amino acids. This chain's CDR3 is CSSSLGSRDTQYF. In nucleotides, the CDR3 is TGTTCCAGCAGCTTAGGTAGCAGGGATACGCAGTATTTT. The whole variable domain, filled in from reference TRBV7-9 and TRBJ2-3, reads DTGVSQNPRHKITKRGQNVTFRCDPISEHNRLYWYRQTLGQGPEFLTYFQNEAQLEKSRLLSDRFSAERPKGSFSTLEIQRTEQGDSAMYLCSSSLGSRDTQYFGPGTRLTVL.

This clonotype was counted ten times or more. Mismatch with germline at one junction end may stem from a read error. The rearrangement links TRBV6-6 to TRBJ1-6, with D unresolved. This CDR3 has 15 residues. CDR1 and CDR2 from the germline V gene are MNHNY and SVGAGI (reference sequence). DNA for the CDR3: TGTGCCAGCAGATCCGGGCCGACTCCTAATTCACCCCCCCACTTT. Translated, it gives CASRSGPTPNSPPHF.

The rearrangement joins TRBV7-9 to TRBJ2-2, with TRBD2 matching 15 bases. The V gene end was trimmed by 4 bases and the J gene end by 6 bases; junction bases not matched to a gene: 9. The CDR3 spans 18 residues. Germline CDR1 reads SEHNR; CDR2 reads FQNEAQ (reference sequence). This CDR3 reads CASSSGTSGRNAAGELFF. CDR3 nucleotide sequence: TGTGCCAGCAGCTCCGGGACTAGCGGGAGGAATGCCGCCGGGGAGCTGTTTTTT.

The V gene is TRBV5-1, the J gene TRBJ2-7; a possible D gene is TRBD2 (5 bases). Germline V gene sequence: CDR1 SGHRS, CDR2 YFSETQ. Trimming left V 5 bases short and J 0 bases short, with 15 bases between. CDR3 length equals 15 residues. CDR3 bases: TGCGCCAGCAGTCCGAGTTTAGCGTCCTCCTACGAGCAGTACTTC. Encoded protein: CASSPSLASSYEQYF.

In this sample, this clonotype turned up a few times. The V and J genes are TRBV29-1 and TRBJ1-1, with no clear D. Germline CDR1 SQVTM, CDR2 ANQGSEA. Between the trimmed V and J ends, which lost 7 bases and 4 bases, there was a span of 10 bases. The CDR3 spans 11 residues. The CDR3 loop reads CSAGLGTEAFF. The CDR3 DNA sequence: TGCAGCGCCGGACTGGGCACTGAAGCTTTCTTT.

This clonotype was counted between two and nine times. The gene calls are TRBV20-1 and TRBJ2-2, with a tentative D call TRBD2 (6 bases). Germline V gene data show CDR1 as DFQATT and CDR2 as SNEGSKA (reference sequence). V was trimmed by 3 bases and J by 7 bases, leaving 15 bases between them. The CDR3 spans 14 residues. The CDR3 loop reads CSASARRADGELFF. The CDR3, as DNA: TGCAGTGCTAGCGCGCGGAGGGCGGACGGGGAGCTGTTTTTT.

The chain links TRBV20-1 to TRBJ2-5; 7 nucleotides line up with TRBD1. Per the germline V gene, CDR1 is DFQATT and CDR2 is SNEGSKA (reference sequence). The CDR3 contains 13 residues. Trimming took 6 bases from V and 1 from J; bases not matched to a gene: 5. CDR3 in amino acids: CSAVQGTQETQYF. In nucleotides, the CDR3 is TGCAGTGCAGTACAGGGGACCCAAGAGACCCAGTACTTC.

Many counts were recorded for this clonotype. The chain couples TRBV4-2 to TRBJ2-1; tentatively, D is TRBD2 (6 bases). V was shortened by 0 bases and J by 9 bases, with 24 bases between the two germline ends. Germline loops: CDR1 LGHNA, CDR2 YNFKEQ. The CDR3 length is 18 residues. The CDR3, as DNA: TGTGCCAGCAGCCAAGATCGGGCTAGCGCCACCCGGGTTCTTGAGCAGTTCTTC. It translates to CASSQDRASATRVLEQFF.

This sequence joins TRBV20-1 and TRBJ2-3, with D possibly TRBD1 on 5 matching bases. The CDR3 sequence is 15 residues long. Germline CDR1 and CDR2: DFQATT and SNEGSKA (reference sequence). Trimming cost V 3 bases and J 0 bases, with 13 bases left between them. The CDR3 DNA reads as TGCAGTGCTAGCCCCCGACAGACTAGCACAGATACGCAGTATTTT. Translation gives CSASPRQTSTDTQYF.

This clonotype was seen a handful of times. This chain joins TRBV12-3 or TRBV12-4 and TRBJ2-1, with TRBD2 matching 11 bases. V was clipped by 5 bases and J by 8 bases; unmatched bases: 11. The CDR3 is 16 amino acids. This CDR3 reads CASSVEGTSGFHEQFF. The CDR3 coding sequence is TGTGCCAGCAGTGTAGAAGGGACTAGCGGCTTCCATGAGCAGTTCTTC.

V usage is TRBV11-2 and J usage is TRBJ2-2; D unresolved. Germline V gene data show CDR1 as SGHAT and CDR2 as FQNNGV. The length of the CDR3 is 11 residues. V lost 3 bases and J lost 6, with 2 bases in between. This CDR3 reads CASSFAGELFF. The CDR3 nucleotides read TGTGCCAGCAGCTTCGCCGGGGAGCTGTTTTTT.

In this sample, this clonotype turned up once. This chain joins TRBV5-6 and TRBJ1-2; D unresolved. Germline CDR1 is SGHDT and CDR2 is YYEEEE. V lost 2 bases and J 4 bases, leaving 9 bases between the germline ends. The CDR3 spans 13 residues. The CDR3 here is CASSFGNPYGYTF. The CDR3 region has the DNA TGTGCCAGCAGCTTCGGGAACCCCTATGGCTACACCTTC.

The chain carries TRBV12-3 or TRBV12-4 and TRBJ1-1, with 7 bases matching TRBD1. Trimming took 5 bases from V and 4 from J; bases not matched to a gene: 7. The length of the CDR3 is 14 residues. The CDR3 DNA sequence: TGTGCCAGCAGTCCGCAGGGGGTTGGCACTGAAGCTTTCTTT. Translation: CASSPQGVGTEAFF.

The chain has TRBV20-1 and TRBJ2-1; 8 bases match TRBD2. The CDR3 contains 16 residues. Germline CDR1 and CDR2: DFQATT and SNEGSKA (reference sequence). V trimming: 5 bases; J trimming: 8 bases; junction bases outside the gene matches: 17. The CDR3 spells CSAGPLERGGRHEQFF. CDR3 bases: TGCAGTGCTGGCCCCCTAGAACGGGGGGGTCGTCATGAGCAGTTCTTC.

The CDR3 region has the DNA TGCAGCGTTTCCCCAAGTCTGGGGAGGGAGCTGTTTTTT. Amino acids: CSVSPSLGRELFF. This chain connects TRBV29-1 to TRBJ2-2; no firm D call. Germline CDR1 SQVTM, CDR2 ANQGSEA. There are 13 residues in the CDR3. Trimming pared 5 bases from V and 9 bases from J, leaving 16 bases between.

A few counts support this clonotype. V is TRBV29-1 and J is TRBJ2-5; TRBD2 is a possible D gene (6 bases). Germline V CDR1 and CDR2: SQVTM, ANQGSEA. The CDR3 sequence is 15 residues long. With 0 bases removed from V and 4 bases from J, the gap between germline ends came to 15 bases. The CDR3: CSVEDSEGPAETQYF. The CDR3 DNA sequence: TGCAGCGTTGAAGACTCGGAGGGGCCAGCAGAGACCCAGTACTTC.

This clonotype has more than one count but fewer than ten. V is TRBV28 and J is TRBJ2-6; D tentatively fits TRBD1 or TRBD2 (5 bases each). The germline gives CDR1 MDHEN, CDR2 SYDVKM. Trimming removed 0 bases from V and 0 bases from J, with 6 bases in between. The CDR3 loop spans 16 amino acids. This CDR3 reads CASSLWGDSGANVLTF. The CDR3 coding sequence is TGTGCCAGCAGTTTATGGGGGGACTCTGGGGCCAACGTCCTGACTTTC.

The chain recombines TRBV3-1 with TRBJ2-3; a possible D gene is TRBD2 (6 bases). The CDR3 is made up of 17 amino acids. From germline, CDR1 is LGHDT and CDR2 YNNKEL (reference sequence). Trimming cost V 0 bases and J 1 base, with 14 bases left between them. CDR3 region: CASSQDLVGGGTDTQYF. CDR3 bases: TGTGCCAGCAGCCAAGATCTGGTGGGCGGGGGCACAGATACGCAGTATTTT.